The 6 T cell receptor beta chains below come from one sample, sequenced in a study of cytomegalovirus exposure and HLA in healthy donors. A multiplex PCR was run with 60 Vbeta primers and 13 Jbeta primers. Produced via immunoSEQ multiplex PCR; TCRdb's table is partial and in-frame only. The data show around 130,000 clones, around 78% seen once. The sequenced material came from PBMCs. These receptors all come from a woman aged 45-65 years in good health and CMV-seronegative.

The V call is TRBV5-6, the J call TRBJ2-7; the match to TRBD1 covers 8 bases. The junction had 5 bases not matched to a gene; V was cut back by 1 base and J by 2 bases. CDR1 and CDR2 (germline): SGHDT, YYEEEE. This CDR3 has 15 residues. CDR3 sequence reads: CASSLRAGGPYEQYV. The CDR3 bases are TGTGCCAGCAGCTTGCGAGCAGGGGGCCCCTACGAGCAGTACGTC.

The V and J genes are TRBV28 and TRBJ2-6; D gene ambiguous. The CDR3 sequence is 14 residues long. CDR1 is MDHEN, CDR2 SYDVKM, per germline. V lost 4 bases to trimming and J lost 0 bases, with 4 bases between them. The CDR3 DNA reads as TGTGCCAGCAGTTCTTTCTCTGGGGCCAACGTCCTGACTTTC. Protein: CASSSFSGANVLTF. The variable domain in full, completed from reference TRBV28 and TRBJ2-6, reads DVKVTQSSRYLVKRTGEKVFLECVQDMDHENMFWYRQDPGLGLRLIYFSYDVKMKEKGDIPEGYSVSREKKERFSLILESASTNQTSMYLCASSSFSGANVLTFGAGSRLTVL.

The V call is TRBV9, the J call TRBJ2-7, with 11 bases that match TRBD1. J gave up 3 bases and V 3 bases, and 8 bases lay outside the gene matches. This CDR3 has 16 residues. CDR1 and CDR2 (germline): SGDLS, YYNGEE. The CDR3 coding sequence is TGTGCCAGCAGCGGGGACAGGGGGAACCGATACTACGAGCAGTACTTC. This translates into CASSGDRGNRYYEQYF.

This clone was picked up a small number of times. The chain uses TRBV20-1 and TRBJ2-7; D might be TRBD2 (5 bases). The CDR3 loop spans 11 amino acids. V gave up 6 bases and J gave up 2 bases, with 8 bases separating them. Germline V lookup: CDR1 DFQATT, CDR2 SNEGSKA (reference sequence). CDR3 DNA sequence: TGCAGTGCGAGGGCCACCTACGAGCAGTACTTC. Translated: CSARATYEQYF.

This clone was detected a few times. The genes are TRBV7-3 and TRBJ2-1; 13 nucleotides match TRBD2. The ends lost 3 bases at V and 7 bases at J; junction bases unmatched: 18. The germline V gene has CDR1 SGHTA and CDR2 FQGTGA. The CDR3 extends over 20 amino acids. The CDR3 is CASSLQGPLTSGRLGNEQFF. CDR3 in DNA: TGTGCCAGCAGCTTGCAGGGTCCCCTGACTAGCGGGAGGCTCGGGAATGAGCAGTTCTTC.

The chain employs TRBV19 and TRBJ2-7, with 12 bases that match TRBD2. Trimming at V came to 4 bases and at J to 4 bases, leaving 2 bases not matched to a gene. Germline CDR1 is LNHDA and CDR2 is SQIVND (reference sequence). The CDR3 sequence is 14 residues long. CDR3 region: CASSSLAGGYEQYF. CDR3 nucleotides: TGTGCCAGTAGTAGCCTAGCGGGAGGGTACGAGCAGTACTTC.